This TCR beta chain was documented in a study of response to subunit inactivated influenza vaccine. TCRdb redid the calling of the RT-PCR reads with MiXCR, one entry per CDR3 protein. The sample holds roughly 700,000 distinct CDR3 sequences, 15% to 17% seen once. There are 17 residues in the CDR3. Losses at the gene ends were 4 bases for V and 6 bases for J; bases not matched to a gene: 13. Per the germline V gene, CDR1 is LGHNA and CDR2 is YNFKEQ. The sequencing here drew on PBMCs from blood, taken 12 days after vaccination. V gene TRBV4-2 combines with J gene TRBJ2-1; 9 bases are a match to TRBD2. The clonotype originates from a middle-aged man who received an inactivated influenza vaccine. CDR3: CASSPSGAGGPSNEQFF. The DNA of the CDR3 is TGTGCCAGCAGCCCCAGCGGTGCGGGAGGGCCGAGCAATGAGCAGTTCTTC.